The 18 T cell receptor beta chains in this list originate from one sample, sequenced in a study of cytomegalovirus exposure and HLA in healthy donors. Primers: 60 Vbeta forward and 13 Jbeta reverse. Measured with immunoSEQ multiplex PCR; TCRdb has only the in-frame clones, and not every one. Of under 150,000 clones in the sample, about 85% were seen once. The specimen sequenced was PBMCs. The receptors stem from a boy between 5 and 17 years old in good health and CMV-seronegative.

The chain employs TRBV5-1 and TRBJ2-7; TRBD1 agrees at 9 bases. Per the germline V gene, CDR1 is SGHRS and CDR2 is YFSETQ. CDR3 length equals 15 residues. Trimming took 3 bases from V and 0 from J; bases not matched to a gene: 4. The CDR3 spells CASSWGQGSSYEQYF. CDR3 nucleotide sequence: TGCGCCAGCAGCTGGGGACAGGGAAGCTCCTACGAGCAGTACTTC. Drawing the rest from reference TRBV5-1 and TRBJ2-7, the complete variable domain is KAGVTQTPRYLIKTRGQQVTLSCSPISGHRSVSWYQQTPGQGLQFLFEYFSETQRNKGNFPGRFSGRQFSNSRSEMNVSTLELGDSALYLCASSWGQGSSYEQYFGPGTRLTVT.

V is TRBV4-2 and J is TRBJ2-7; weak D call: TRBD1 (6 bases). Germline V gene sequence: CDR1 LGHNA, CDR2 YNFKEQ. The CDR3 totals 13 residues. Trimming took off 0 bases at V and 6 bases at J, with 9 bases between the two ends. The CDR3 loop reads CASSQEGAAEQYF. As DNA, the CDR3 is TGTGCCAGCAGCCAAGAGGGGGCCGCCGAGCAGTACTTC.

As concerns this clone: At one boundary the junction diverges from the germline segment, which might be a read error. The rearrangement joins TRBV4-1 to TRBJ2-3; maybe TRBD1 (5 bases). Germline V CDR1 and CDR2: MGHRA, YSYEKL. The CDR3 extends over 13 amino acids. The CDR3 region has the DNA TGCGCCAGCAGCCGCGAGGACACAGATACGCGGTATTTT. Protein product: CASSREDTDTRYF.

The rearrangement uses TRBV9 and TRBJ2-3, with 10 bases lining up with TRBD2. Germline CDR1 is SGDLS and CDR2 is YYNGEE. CDR3 size: 16 residues. J gave up 2 bases and V 0 bases, and 3 bases lay outside the gene matches. The CDR3 DNA reads as TGTGCCAGCAGCGTAGATACTAGCGGGGCCACAGATACGCAGTATTTT. This sequence encodes CASSVDTSGATDTQYF.

The rearrangement uses TRBV10-3 and TRBJ1-1; D is unresolved. The CDR3 runs to 14 residues. The V end was cut by 3 bases, the J end by 0 bases, with 8 bases between. CDR1 ENHRY and CDR2 SYGVKD come from the germline V gene. DNA for the CDR3: TGTGCCATCAGTGACTCTACTGTGAACACTGAAGCTTTCTTT. Translation gives CAISDSTVNTEAFF.

This chain links TRBV6-5 with TRBJ2-3; TRBD1 matches at 7 bases. Germline lookup yields CDR1 MNHEY and CDR2 SVGAGI. V trimming: 6 bases; J trimming: 3 bases; junction bases outside the gene matches: 9. This CDR3 contains 15 residues. The CDR3 sequence is CASSATLQGTDTQYF. CDR3 nucleotides: TGTGCCAGCAGCGCCACCCTACAGGGGACAGATACGCAGTATTTT.

The chain combines TRBV23-1 with TRBJ2-6; the match to TRBD2 covers 8 bases. TRBV23-1 has ORF status, its function being uncertain. The CDR3 contains 18 residues. Trimming removed 7 bases from V and 0 bases from J; junction bases left unmatched: 11. The CDR3 loop reads CASIREGLSHSGANVLTF. The DNA of the CDR3 is TGCGCCAGCATTCGGGAGGGTCTTTCTCACTCTGGGGCCAACGTCCTGACTTTC.

DNA for the CDR3: TGTGCCAGCAGCACCTCTAGCGGAAAACCTTACAATGAGCAGTTCTTC. It codes for CASSTSSGKPYNEQFF. The chain recombines TRBV7-9 with TRBJ2-1, with TRBD2 matching over 7 bases. This CDR3 comprises 16 residues. CDR1 and CDR2 from the germline V gene are SEHNR and FQNEAQ (reference sequence). V trimming: 5 bases; J trimming: 4 bases; junction bases outside the gene matches: 11.

V gene TRBV27 combines with J gene TRBJ1-5, with D unclear. Germline assignment: CDR1 MNHEY and CDR2 SMNVEV (reference sequence). V lost 6 bases to trimming and J lost 0 bases, with 9 bases between them. The CDR3 has 14 amino acids. The CDR3 here is CASSGRSSNQPQHF. CDR3 coding DNA: TGTGCCAGCAGCGGCAGGTCTAGCAATCAGCCCCAGCATTTT.

The J gene is TRBJ1-5, the V gene TRBV6-5; D gene uncertain. V was trimmed by 6 bases and J by 6 bases, leaving 9 bases between them. The length of the CDR3 is 12 residues. Per germline, CDR1 MNHEY and CDR2 SVGAGI. The CDR3 region has the DNA TGTGCCAGCAGGGGAGTGGGTCAGCCCCAGCATTTT. This sequence encodes CASRGVGQPQHF.

A single count supports this clone. The chain employs TRBV7-6 and TRBJ1-2, with TRBD1 identical over 7 bases. Germline assignment: CDR1 SGHVS and CDR2 FNYEAQ. V lost 2 bases to trimming and J lost 4 bases; unmatched junction nucleotides: 7. This CDR3 has 15 amino acids. CDR3 protein: CASSLNENRGYGYTF. DNA of the CDR3: TGTGCCAGCAGCTTAAATGAGAACAGGGGCTATGGCTACACCTTC. Drawing the rest from reference TRBV7-6 and TRBJ1-2, the complete variable domain is GAGVSQSPRYKVTKRGQDVALRCDPISGHVSLYWYRQALGQGPEFLTYFNYEAQQDKSGLPNDRFSAERPEGSISTLTIQRTEQRDSAMYRCASSLNENRGYGYTFGSGTRLTVV.

This rearrangement joins TRBV7-8 to TRBJ2-5; 11 bases fit TRBD2. The V segment lost 5 bases and the J segment 1 base; nucleotides outside the gene matches: 6. Germline values: CDR1 SGHVS, CDR2 FQNEAQ. This CDR3 is built from 16 residues. CDR3 residues: CASSRGTSGAQETQYF. The CDR3 DNA reads TGTGCCAGCAGCCGGGGGACTAGCGGAGCCCAAGAGACCCAGTACTTC.

This clone was recorded a few times. J is TRBJ1-3 and V is TRBV6-5; no firm D call. The CDR3 is 14 residues long. Germline CDR1 is MNHEY and CDR2 is SVGAGI. The V end lost 2 bases, the J end lost 1 base, and 6 bases lay between the germline ends. The CDR3 DNA reads as TGTGCCAGCAGTTACAGCCCTTCTGGAAACACCATATATTTT. Its protein is CASSYSPSGNTIYF.

This sequence joins TRBV5-1 and TRBJ1-2; TRBD1 agrees at 9 bases. The V and J ends lost 3 bases and 7 bases, in that order; junction bases with no gene match: 10. The CDR3 is 15 residues long. Looked up from germline, CDR1 is SGHRS and CDR2 is YFSETQ. The CDR3 nucleotides read TGCGCCAGCAGCTCCCAACCGGGACAGGGTCCTGGCTACACCTTC. The encoded protein is CASSSQPGQGPGYTF.

This clone is a singleton in its sample. The rearrangement joins TRBV5-1 to TRBJ1-4; 10 nucleotides line up with TRBD1. The CDR3 sequence is 18 residues long. The V gene end was trimmed by 0 bases and the J gene end by 6 bases; junction bases not matched to a gene: 11. CDR1 SGHRS and CDR2 YFSETQ come from the germline V gene. This CDR3 reads CASSLDRDRGREDEKLFF. CDR3 nucleotides: TGCGCCAGCAGCTTGGACCGGGACAGGGGACGGGAGGATGAAAAACTGTTTTTT.

The V gene is TRBV18, the J gene TRBJ1-2; TRBD1 aligns across 9 bases. Germline assignment: CDR1 KGHSH and CDR2 LQKENI. This CDR3 has 16 amino acids. The trim removed 4 bases at V and 4 bases at J, leaving 10 bases unmatched. CDR3 coding DNA: TGTGCCAGCTCACGACAACCCGGGACAGGGACCTATGGCTACACCTTC. Amino acid sequence: CASSRQPGTGTYGYTF.

This sequence joins TRBV19 and TRBJ1-2, with 10 bases matching TRBD1. This CDR3 comprises 16 residues. From germline, CDR1 is LNHDA and CDR2 SQIVND (reference sequence). With 6 bases clipped from V and 4 bases from J, the junction kept 11 bases outside the gene matches. The DNA for the CDR3 is TGTGCCAGTAGCGATGACCGGGACAGGGGCGGCTATGGCTACACCTTC. Translating it yields CASSDDRDRGGYGYTF.

This chain links TRBV29-1 with TRBJ2-3; D call uncertain. The V gene's germline CDR1 is SQVTM and CDR2 ANQGSEA. CDR3 length equals 13 residues. V lost 7 bases and J lost 0, with 11 bases in between. This CDR3 reads CSAVHTSTDTQYF. The CDR3 DNA reads TGCAGCGCCGTTCATACTAGCACAGATACGCAGTATTTT.